The entry below describes one T cell receptor (beta chain). Its antigen is still unknown. Isolation of PBMCs was performed on around 9.8 ml fresh peripheral blood. The data are from a study of T cells in Graves' hyperthyroidism and ophthalmopathy. The CDR3 regions of TCR beta were amplified from RNA transcripts. RT-PCR in the first round (using the HTBI primer set) targeted the TCR CDR3. TCRdb itself ran the multiplex PCR reads through MiXCR, one entry per CDR3 protein. The sample carries roughly 750,000 distinct CDR3 sequences, about 17% recorded once. The V end lost 7 bases, the J end lost 5 bases, and 12 bases lay between the germline ends. CDR1 is SNHLY, CDR2 FYNNEI, per germline. The CDR3 has 13 amino acids. Findings of the study overall: Most thyroid clonotypes expanded above 0.001 were also detected in blood. Model output signaled ophthalmopathy a median 6.5 months ahead of onset.

The V gene is TRBV2, the J gene TRBJ2-1; D remains unclear. Sample: blood. The clonotype comes from a man in his late teens or twenties with Graves' hyperthyroidism. CDR3 residues: CASIRPSNNEQFF. The CDR3 region has the DNA TGTGCCAGCATCAGGCCCAGCAACAATGAGCAGTTCTTC.